Listed below are T cell receptor beta chains from one sample, sequenced in a study of T cells in Graves' hyperthyroidism and ophthalmopathy. TCRdb passed the multiplex PCR reads through MiXCR, listing each CDR3 protein once. The sample lists about 610,000 distinct CDR3 sequences; roughly 14% were seen once. The sample consisted of blood. The receptors shown here come from a middle-aged woman with Graves' ophthalmopathy. CDR3s include the opening cysteine and the closing phenylalanine or tryptophan. A D gene is named only where the DNA matches it firmly. The size of a clone is reported for some rows only, either as once, few or many, or as a class for expanded clones.

j_gene | v_gene | d_gene | abundance | CDR3aa | CDR3nt
TRBJ1-1 | TRBV25-1 | . | many | CASSDQGQAFF | TGTGCCAGCAGTGATCAGGGTCAGGCTTTCTTT
TRBJ2-7 | TRBV12-3/TRBV12-4 | . | many | CASSLGPIYEQYF | TGTGCCAGCAGTTTAGGTCCTATTTACGAGCAGTACTTC
TRBJ2-7 | TRBV27 | . | many | CASSLNRATYEQYF | TGTGCCAGCAGTTTAAACAGGGCTACCTACGAGCAGTACTTC
TRBJ2-5 | TRBV20-1 | . | many | CSARASETKETQYF | TGCAGTGCTAGAGCCTCCGAGACTAAAGAGACCCAGTACTTC
TRBJ2-7 | TRBV28 | . | many | CASSLNGGEQYF | TGTGCCAGCAGTTTAAACGGGGGCGAGCAGTACTTC
TRBJ1-2 | TRBV7-9 | TRBD1 | many | CASRGTGGDYGYTF | TGTGCCAGCAGAGGCACAGGGGGGGACTATGGCTACACCTTC
TRBJ2-7 | TRBV6-2/TRBV6-3 | TRBD2 | many | CASSRTTSGRTYEQYF | TGTGCCAGCAGTCGCACAACTAGCGGGAGAACCTACGAGCAGTACTTC
TRBJ1-1 | TRBV18 | . | once | CASSPPSSDHTEAFF | TGTGCCAGCTCACCACCGTCCAGCGATCACACTGAAGCTTTCTTT
TRBJ2-7 | TRBV9 | . | many | CASSVDPWAEQYF | TGTGCCAGCAGCGTAGACCCCTGGGCCGAGCAGTACTTC
TRBJ1-1 | TRBV11-3 | TRBD1 | many | CASSRGQAQSTEAFF | TGTGCCAGCAGCCGCGGACAGGCCCAGAGCACTGAAGCTTTCTTT
TRBJ2-7 | TRBV20-1 | . | many | CSARGPTGAYEQYF | TGCAGTGCTAGAGGTCCGACAGGAGCCTACGAGCAGTACTTC
TRBJ2-2 | TRBV5-4 | TRBD1 | few | CASSLNRDRRLSNTGELFF | TGTGCCAGCAGCTTGAATCGGGACAGGCGATTATCGAACACCGGGGAGCTGTTTTTT
TRBJ2-2 | TRBV27 | . | . | CASSLDAHGSTGELFF | TGTGCCAGCAGTTTAGATGCCCACGGGAGCACCGGGGAGCTGTTTTTT
TRBJ2-3 | TRBV6-1 | TRBD2 | few | CASSRLAVGDTQYF | TGTGCCAGCAGTCGACTAGCGGTGGGGGATACGCAGTATTTT
TRBJ1-2 | TRBV29-1 | . | . | CSVKARDGLYGYTF | TGCAGCGTTAAAGCTCGAGACGGACTCTATGGCTACACCTTC
TRBJ2-7 | TRBV7-2 | TRBD1 | many | CASSLYLQGRSEQYF | TGTGCCAGCAGCTTGTACTTACAGGGGAGAAGCGAGCAGTACTTC
TRBJ1-1 | TRBV30 | . | . | CAVAGAVEAFF | TGTGCCGTCGCAGGGGCAGTTGAAGCTTTCTTT
TRBJ2-7 | TRBV10-3 | . | . | CAISESAGYEQYF | TGTGCCATCAGTGAGTCGGCGGGTTACGAGCAGTACTTC
TRBJ2-7 | TRBV30 | TRBD2 | few | CAWSALAGSYEQYF | TGTGCCTGGAGTGCGCTAGCGGGTTCCTACGAGCAGTACTTC
TRBJ1-5 | TRBV30 | TRBD1 | . | CAWSPGGNSNQPQHF | TGTGCCTGGAGTCCAGGGGGTAATAGCAATCAGCCCCAGCATTTT
TRBJ2-2 | TRBV19 | TRBD2 | . | CASSSGTSGTGELFF | TGTGCCAGTAGTTCCGGGACTAGCGGCACCGGGGAGCTGTTTTTT
TRBJ2-5 | TRBV7-9 | . | many | CASSLDGGETQYF | TGTGCCAGCAGCCTCGATGGCGGAGAGACCCAGTACTTC
TRBJ2-2 | TRBV30 | TRBD2 | few | CAWTGLAPGELFF | TGTGCCTGGACGGGACTAGCGCCCGGGGAGCTGTTTTTT
TRBJ1-1 | TRBV28 | . | many | CASSSAQNTEAFF | TGTGCCAGCAGTTCGGCACAGAACACTGAAGCTTTCTTT
TRBJ1-6 | TRBV7-9 | . | few | CASSLRQESPLHF | TGTGCCAGCAGCTTACGCCAGGAGTCACCCCTCCACTTT
TRBJ2-2 | TRBV19 | . | many | CATIIGYSNTGELFF | TGTGCCACTATAATCGGGTACTCGAACACCGGGGAGCTGTTTTTT
TRBJ1-5 | TRBV20-1 | . | many | CSARDINQPQHF | TGCAGTGCTAGGGACATCAATCAGCCCCAGCATTTT
TRBJ1-2 | TRBV6-1 | TRBD1 | many | CASSPETGGSYGYTF | TGTGCCAGCAGTCCAGAGACAGGGGGGAGCTATGGCTACACCTTC
TRBJ2-5 | TRBV6-4 | . | many | CASSDSPLETQYF | TGTGCCAGCAGTGACTCGCCTTTAGAGACCCAGTACTTC
TRBJ1-5 | TRBV10-3 | . | . | CATSRSEGDQPQHF | TGTGCCACCTCACGTTCGGAGGGAGATCAGCCCCAGCATTTT
TRBJ2-5 | TRBV6-2/TRBV6-3 | . | many | CASSNSGWETQYF | TGTGCCAGCAGCAACAGCGGTTGGGAGACCCAGTACTTC
TRBJ1-2 | TRBV29-1 | . | . | CSVERVYGYTF | TGCAGCGTTGAACGAGTCTATGGCTACACCTTC
TRBJ2-7 | TRBV6-2/TRBV6-3 | TRBD1 | many | CASIPGQGWYEQYF | TGTGCCAGCATTCCGGGACAGGGGTGGTACGAGCAGTACTTC
TRBJ1-1 | TRBV4-3 | . | few | CASSQEGGSEAFF | TGCGCCAGCAGCCAAGAAGGGGGGTCTGAAGCTTTCTTT
TRBJ2-5 | TRBV2 | . | few | CASSEDGGLETQYF | TGTGCCAGCAGTGAAGACGGGGGCCTAGAGACCCAGTACTTC
TRBJ2-2 | TRBV2 | TRBD2 | . | CASSETRGGTGELFF | TGTGCCAGCAGTGAAACGCGGGGGGGCACCGGGGAGCTGTTTTTT
TRBJ1-1 | TRBV10-2 | TRBD1 | many | CASSEVVGTDSEAFF | TGCGCCAGCAGTGAAGTAGTTGGGACAGACTCTGAAGCTTTCTTT
TRBJ2-7 | TRBV11-3 | TRBD1 | . | CASNTGQGGDHEQYF | TGTGCCAGCAACACAGGACAGGGGGGGGACCACGAGCAGTACTTC
TRBJ2-7 | TRBV20-1 | . | . | CSARDISYEQYF | TGCAGTGCTAGGGACATTTCCTACGAGCAGTACTTC
TRBJ2-3 | TRBV7-2 | . | few | CASSLAPPGTDTQYF | TGTGCCAGCAGCTTAGCCCCACCAGGCACAGATACGCAGTATTTT
TRBJ1-5 | TRBV6-4 | . | . | CASSYLEGGQQPQHF | TGTGCCAGCAGTTACCTCGAAGGGGGTCAACAGCCCCAGCATTTT
TRBJ1-1 | TRBV27 | . | many | CASSLSGGTEAFF | TGTGCCAGCAGTTTGTCAGGAGGAACTGAAGCTTTCTTT
TRBJ1-3 | TRBV20-1 | . | many | CSARRVGDSGNTIYF | TGCAGTGCTAGGCGGGTAGGGGATTCCGGAAACACCATATATTTT